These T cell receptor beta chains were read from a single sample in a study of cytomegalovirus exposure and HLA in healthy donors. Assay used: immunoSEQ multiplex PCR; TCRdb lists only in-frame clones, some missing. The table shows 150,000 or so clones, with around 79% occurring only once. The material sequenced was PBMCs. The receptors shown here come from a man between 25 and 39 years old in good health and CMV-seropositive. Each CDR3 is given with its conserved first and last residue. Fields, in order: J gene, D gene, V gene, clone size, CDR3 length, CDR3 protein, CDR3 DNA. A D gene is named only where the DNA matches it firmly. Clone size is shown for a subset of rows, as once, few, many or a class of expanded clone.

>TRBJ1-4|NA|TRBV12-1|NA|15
CASSPRDRADEKLFF
TGTGCCAGCAGCCCCCGGGACAGGGCGGATGAAAAACTGTTTTTT
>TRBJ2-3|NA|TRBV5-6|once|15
CASSLVGSSTDTQYF
TGTGCCAGCAGCTTGGTCGGGAGTAGCACAGATACGCAGTATTTT
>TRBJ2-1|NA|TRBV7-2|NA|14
CASSLGGGRVEQFF
TGTGCCAGCAGCTTAGGGGGGGGGCGTGTGGAGCAGTTCTTC
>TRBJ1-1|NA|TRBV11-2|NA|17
CASSLVGLGRRSTEAFF
TGTGCCAGCAGCTTAGTGGGATTGGGGAGGCGGAGCACTGAAGCTTTCTTT
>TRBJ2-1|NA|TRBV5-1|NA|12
CASSFLLNEQFF
TGCGCCAGCAGCTTTCTCCTCAATGAGCAGTTCTTC
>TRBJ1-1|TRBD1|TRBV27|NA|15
CASSFWTGIGTEAFF
TGTGCCAGCAGTTTTTGGACAGGGATCGGCACTGAAGCTTTCTTT
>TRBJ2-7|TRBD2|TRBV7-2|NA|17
CASSLGNPSGRIYEQYF
TGTGCCAGCAGCTTAGGAAACCCCAGCGGGAGAATCTACGAGCAGTACTTC
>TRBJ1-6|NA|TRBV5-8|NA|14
CASSLSRGYSPLHF
TGTGCCAGCAGCTTATCTCGGGGTTATTCACCCCTCCACTTT
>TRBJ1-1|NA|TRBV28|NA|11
CASSLTSEAFF
TGTGCCAGCAGCCTTACAAGTGAAGCTTTCTTT
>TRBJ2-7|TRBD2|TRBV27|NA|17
CASRSLPSTSGSYEQYF
TGTGCCAGCAGGTCTCTACCCTCGACTAGCGGCTCCTACGAGCAGTACTTC
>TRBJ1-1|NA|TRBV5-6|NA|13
CASKYDKNTEAFF
TGTGCCAGCAAGTACGACAAGAACACTGAAGCTTTCTTT
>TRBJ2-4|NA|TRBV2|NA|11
CASSPQYIQYF
TGTGCCAGCAGCCCCCAATACATTCAGTACTTC
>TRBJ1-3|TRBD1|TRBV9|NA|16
CASSDRQGSRGNTIYF
TGTGCCAGCAGCGACAGACAGGGGTCTCGCGGAAACACCATATATTTT
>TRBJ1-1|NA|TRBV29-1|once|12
CSVRGTNTEAFF
TGCAGCGTTCGGGGTACGAACACTGAAGCTTTCTTT
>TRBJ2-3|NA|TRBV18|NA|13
CASSRQTTDTQYF
TGTGCCAGCTCCCGACAGACCACAGATACGCAGTATTTT
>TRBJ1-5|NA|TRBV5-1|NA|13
CASSLEGGQPQHF
TGCGCCAGCAGCTTGGAAGGAGGGCAGCCCCAGCATTTT
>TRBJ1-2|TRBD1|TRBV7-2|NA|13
CASSTDRGLGYTF
TGTGCCAGCAGCACGGACAGGGGGCTTGGCTACACCTTC
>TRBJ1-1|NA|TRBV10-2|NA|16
CASSTGLDSLNTEAFF
TGCGCCAGCAGCACCGGCCTGGACAGTTTGAACACTGAAGCTTTCTTT
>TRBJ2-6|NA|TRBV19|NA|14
CASSIGDGANVLTF
TGTGCCAGTAGTATCGGGGATGGGGCCAACGTCCTGACTTTC
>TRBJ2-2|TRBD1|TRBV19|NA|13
CASRQGAYRELFF
TGTGCCAGTAGACAGGGGGCGTATAGGGAGCTGTTTTTT
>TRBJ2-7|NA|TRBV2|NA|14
CASSLDRRAYEQYF
TGTGCCAGCAGCCTCGACAGACGCGCCTACGAGCAGTACTTC
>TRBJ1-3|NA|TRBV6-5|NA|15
CASSYSEGSGNTIYF
TGTGCCAGCAGTTACTCAGAGGGATCTGGAAACACCATATATTTT
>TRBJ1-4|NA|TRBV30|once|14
CACHRQATNEKLFF
TGTGCCTGCCACCGACAGGCAACTAATGAAAAACTGTTTTTT
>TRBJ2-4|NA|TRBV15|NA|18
CATSKIEFIGLAKNIQYF
TGTGCCACCAGCAAAATAGAGTTCATAGGACTAGCCAAAAACATTCAGTACTTC
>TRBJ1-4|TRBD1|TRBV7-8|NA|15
CASSLAGTGREKLFF
TGTGCCAGCAGCTTAGCGGGGACAGGGAGGGAAAAACTGTTTTTT
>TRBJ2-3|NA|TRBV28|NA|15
CASSPRTASTDTQYF
TGTGCCAGCAGTCCTAGGACAGCTAGCACAGATACGCAGTATTTT
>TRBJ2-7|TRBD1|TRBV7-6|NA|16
CASHPQPGTGGREQYF
TGTGCCAGCCACCCCCAACCCGGGACAGGGGGCCGCGAGCAGTACTTC
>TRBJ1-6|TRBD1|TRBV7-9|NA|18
CASSSNTLDRGVQSPLHF
TGTGCCAGCAGCTCCAACACCCTGGACAGGGGCGTCCAATCACCCCTCCACTTT
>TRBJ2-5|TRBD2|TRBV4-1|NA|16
CASSLQAGGPEETQYF
TGCGCCAGCAGCCTGCAAGCGGGGGGGCCCGAAGAGACCCAGTACTTC
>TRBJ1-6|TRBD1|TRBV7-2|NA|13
CASSRDRNSPLHF
TGTGCCAGCAGCCGGGACAGGAATTCACCCCTCCACTTT